This is a list of T cell receptor beta chains from one sample in a study of shared clonotypes between healthy human individuals. Profiling relied on immunoSEQ multiplex PCR, and the TCRdb table lists in-frame clones only, not all of them. The sample has about 2 million clones; roughly 95% are singletons. The specimen was naive CD4+ T cells sorted from blood. The receptors were sampled from a man younger than 35 in good health. Both conserved end residues are part of each CDR3. D genes are given only for firm matches. For some rows the clone size is stated as once, few or many, or as a class when expanded; others skip it.

d_call,clone_size,v_call,j_call,cdr3_aa,cdr3_nt
TRBD2,NA,TRBV5-1,TRBJ2-1,CASSIPGTSGYNEQFF,TGCGCCAGCAGCATCCCCGGGACTAGCGGGTACAATGAGCAGTTCTTC
NA,NA,TRBV10-2,TRBJ2-7,CASRGSPSSYEQYF,TGCGCCTCCAGGGGCAGCCCCAGCTCCTACGAGCAGTACTTC
TRBD1,NA,TRBV14,TRBJ1-6,CASSQDPGGRTYNSPLHF,TGTGCCAGCAGCCAAGATCCAGGGGGCAGGACTTATAATTCACCCCTCCACTTT
NA,NA,TRBV27,TRBJ1-4,CASRKGGKVEKLFF,TGTGCCAGCAGAAAGGGAGGAAAGGTTGAAAAACTGTTTTTT
NA,NA,TRBV20-1,TRBJ1-2,CSAPTTPGYTF,TGCAGTGCCCCCACAACACCCGGCTACACCTTC
TRBD1,NA,TRBV28,TRBJ1-3,CASSSAGTGGNTIYF,TGTGCCAGCAGTTCGGCCGGGACAGGTGGAAACACCATATATTTT
NA,NA,TRBV30,TRBJ1-1,CAWSRGGETEAFF,TGTGCCTGGAGTCGGGGAGGCGAGACTGAAGCTTTCTTT
TRBD2,NA,TRBV11-2,TRBJ2-3,CASSLPVAGAYTDTQYF,TGTGCCAGCAGCCTCCCCGTAGCGGGAGCCTACACAGATACGCAGTATTTT
NA,NA,TRBV5-1,TRBJ1-4,CASSLGKGGEKLFF,TGCGCCAGCAGCTTGGGGAAGGGCGGTGAAAAACTGTTTTTT
NA,NA,TRBV5-5,TRBJ2-5,CASSRPTGLRETQYF,TGTGCCAGCAGCCGGCCTACGGGGCTTAGGGAGACCCAGTACTTC
TRBD1,NA,TRBV18,TRBJ2-7,CASSRGTGGFYEQYF,TGTGCCAGCTCAAGAGGGACAGGGGGGTTCTACGAGCAGTACTTC
NA,once,TRBV7-2,TRBJ2-7,CASSLGGQGAPYEQYF,TGTGCCAGCAGCTTGGGGGGGCAGGGGGCCCCCTACGAGCAGTACTTC
NA,NA,TRBV11-2,TRBJ1-6,CASSPIGVPLSPLHF,TGTGCCAGCAGCCCGATTGGGGTCCCTTTGTCACCCCTCCACTTT
NA,NA,TRBV9,TRBJ1-1,CASSVVGVANTEAFF,TGTGCCAGCAGCGTAGTTGGGGTGGCGAACACTGAAGCTTTCTTT
TRBD1,NA,TRBV29-1,TRBJ2-2,CSVGGQGTYTGELFF,TGCAGCGTTGGGGGACAGGGAACATACACCGGGGAGCTGTTTTTT
NA,NA,TRBV9,TRBJ2-3,CASSGRGRLAVTDTQYF,TGTGCCAGCAGCGGAAGAGGGAGGCTAGCCGTAACAGATACGCAGTATTTT
NA,NA,TRBV28,TRBJ1-5,CASSPHIENQPQHF,TGTGCCAGCAGTCCGCACATAGAGAATCAGCCCCAGCATTTT
NA,once,TRBV2,TRBJ2-2,CASRAGPNTGELFF,TGTGCCAGTAGGGCGGGGCCTAACACCGGGGAGCTGTTTTTT
TRBD2,NA,TRBV15,TRBJ2-1,CATERGNLARYNEQFF,TGTGCCACCGAGCGGGGTAATCTGGCCCGCTACAATGAGCAGTTCTTC
TRBD1,once,TRBV5-1,TRBJ1-4,CASSNGQGNEKLFF,TGCGCCAGCAGCAACGGACAGGGTAATGAAAAACTGTTTTTT
TRBD1,NA,TRBV6-4,TRBJ1-2,CATPRTGPNYGYTF,TGTGCCACCCCCCGGACAGGGCCTAACTATGGCTACACCTTC
NA,NA,TRBV27,TRBJ1-6,CASSSTAYNSPLHF,TGTGCCAGCAGTTCGACAGCCTATAATTCACCCCTCCACTTT
NA,NA,TRBV6-1,TRBJ1-6,CASSESGTGNSPLHF,TGTGCCAGCAGTGAATCCGGGACGGGTAATTCACCCCTCCACTTT
NA,once,TRBV6-1,TRBJ1-5,CASSELTQSNQPQHF,TGTGCCAGCAGTGAATTAACCCAGAGCAATCAGCCCCAGCATTTT
TRBD1,NA,TRBV30,TRBJ1-3,CAWRTTGAFLSGNTIYF,TGTGCCTGGAGGACGACAGGGGCCTTCCTCTCTGGAAACACCATATATTTT
TRBD2,NA,TRBV9,TRBJ2-7,CASSRSGLVANEQYF,TGTGCCAGCAGCCGTTCCGGACTAGTCGCTAACGAGCAGTACTTC
NA,NA,TRBV2,TRBJ2-2,CASISSYGRTGELFF,TGTGCCAGCATTTCCTCCTATGGCCGCACCGGGGAGCTGTTTTTT
TRBD1,NA,TRBV5-4,TRBJ1-2,CASSLGRQGLAGGYTF,TGTGCCAGCAGCTTGGGTCGACAGGGTTTGGCGGGCGGCTACACCTTC
TRBD1,NA,TRBV30,TRBJ1-6,CAWRNRGNSPLHF,TGTGCCTGGAGGAACAGGGGGAATTCACCCCTCCACTTT
NA,NA,TRBV6-5,TRBJ2-7,CASSYKVHSYEQYF,TGTGCCAGCAGTTACAAGGTCCATTCCTACGAGCAGTACTTC
NA,NA,TRBV7-2,TRBJ1-2,CASSLFGDSGGYTF,TGTGCCAGCAGCTTATTTGGGGATTCAGGTGGCTACACCTTC
TRBD2,NA,TRBV7-9,TRBJ2-2,CASTYSGGNTGELFF,TGTGCCAGCACCTATAGCGGGGGGAACACCGGGGAGCTGTTTTTT